This is a list of T cell receptor beta chains from one sample in a study of blood T cell repertoires in COVID-19. TCRdb keeps only in-frame clones here, not all; method: immunoSEQ multiplex PCR. The data contain 200,000 to 250,000 clones, approximately 85% of them seen just once; the ten biggest clones take up roughly 12%. The sample taken for sequencing was peripheral blood. All receptors come from a man of 80 years or more with acute or convalescent COVID-19. CDR3s include the opening cysteine and the closing phenylalanine or tryptophan. D genes are given only for firm matches. Clone size is given for some rows only: seen once, a few or many times, or a class if the clone is expanded.

cdr3_length j_call v_call d_call clone_size cdr3_aa cdr3_nt
18 TRBJ2-1 TRBV3-1/TRBV3-2 TRBD2 . CASSPLGSGRYGDNEQFF TGTGCCAGCAGTCCTCTTGGTAGCGGGAGGTATGGGGACAATGAGCAGTTCTTC
13 TRBJ1-5 TRBV6-5 . . CASSFREGQPQHF TGTGCCAGCAGTTTCCGGGAGGGTCAGCCCCAGCATTTT
16 TRBJ1-1 TRBV27 . . CASSSPGLGMNTEAFF TGTGCCAGCAGTTCACCGGGACTCGGCATGAACACTGAAGCTTTCTTT
16 TRBJ1-5 TRBV5-6 TRBD1 . CASSARDRGTEQPQHF TGTGCCAGCAGCGCCCGGGACAGGGGGACTGAGCAGCCCCAGCATTTT
11 TRBJ1-2 TRBV20-1 . . CSARSRHGYTF TGCAGTGCTAGATCCAGGCACGGCTACACCTTC
14 TRBJ2-2 TRBV28 . . CASGLGTNTGELFF TGTGCCAGCGGGCTCGGCACAAACACCGGGGAGCTGTTTTTT
20 TRBJ2-2 TRBV21-1 . . CASSKKLATGTSIDTGELFF TGTGCCAGCAGCAAAAAATTAGCAACCGGGACTAGCATAGACACCGGGGAGCTGTTTTTT
14 TRBJ2-1 TRBV15 TRBD1 . CATSDRGLMDEQFF TGTGCCACCAGCGACAGGGGTCTTATGGATGAGCAGTTCTTC
15 TRBJ2-3 TRBV18 TRBD2 . CASSMPGLAGVTQYF TGTGCCAGCTCAATGCCGGGACTAGCGGGAGTTACGCAGTATTTT
15 TRBJ1-2 TRBV9 . . CASSVGSDGSYGYTF TGTGCCAGCAGCGTAGGCTCTGACGGGAGCTATGGCTACACCTTC
15 TRBJ2-2 TRBV28 . . CASSLPGRYTGELFF TGTGCCAGCAGTTTACCCGGGAGATACACCGGGGAGCTGTTTTTT
12 TRBJ1-2 TRBV12-3/TRBV12-4 . . CASRDMTYGYTF TGTGCCAGCAGGGACATGACGTATGGCTACACCTTC
14 TRBJ1-3 TRBV27 . . CASSLSYSGNTIYF TGTGCCAGCAGTTTAAGCTACTCTGGAAACACCATATATTTT
11 TRBJ2-5 TRBV5-1 . once CASSSGETQYF TGCGCCAGCAGCTCAGGGGAGACCCAGTACTTC
14 TRBJ2-7 TRBV19 TRBD1 . CASRRDRVSYEQYF TGTGCCAGTAGGCGCGACAGGGTCTCCTACGAGCAGTACTTC
15 TRBJ1-4 TRBV7-2 . . CASSLVGQGREKLFF TGTGCCAGCAGCTTAGTGGGCCAGGGTCGTGAAAAACTGTTTTTT
13 TRBJ2-7 TRBV3-1/TRBV3-2 . . CASSPIGGYEQYF TGTGCCAGCAGCCCGATAGGCGGGTACGAGCAGTACTTC
12 TRBJ2-7 TRBV12-3/TRBV12-4 TRBD1 . CASSLGQGEQYF TGTGCCAGCAGTTTGGGACAGGGGGAGCAGTACTTC
12 TRBJ2-2 TRBV28 . once CASSRGTGELFF TGTGCCAGCAGTCGGGGGACCGGGGAGCTGTTTTTT
15 TRBJ2-5 TRBV6-5 TRBD2 . CASSKPSGAEETQYF TGTGCCAGCAGTAAACCTAGCGGGGCTGAAGAGACCCAGTACTTC
19 TRBJ1-5 TRBV4-1 TRBD1 large CASSQGGTGPIGSNQPQHF TGCGCCAGCAGCCAAGGGGGGACAGGGCCTATAGGGAGCAATCAGCCCCAGCATTTT
15 TRBJ2-5 TRBV2 . . CASSLPGGGGETQYF TGTGCCAGCAGCCTCCCTGGAGGGGGCGGGGAGACCCAGTACTTC
15 TRBJ1-1 TRBV6-5 . . CASSYFGADNTEAFF TGTGCCAGCAGTTACTTTGGGGCAGACAACACTGAAGCTTTCTTT
17 TRBJ2-4 TRBV3-1/TRBV3-2 TRBD1 . CASRQSGTGRGENIQYF TGTGCCAGCAGGCAATCCGGGACAGGGAGGGGGGAAAACATTCAGTACTTC
15 TRBJ1-6 TRBV5-4 TRBD1 . CASSPPGQYNSPLHF TGTGCCAGCAGCCCTCCGGGACAGTATAATTCACCCCTCCACTTT
17 TRBJ2-2 TRBV3-1/TRBV3-2 TRBD2 . CASKGLAGVGNTGELFF TGTGCCAGCAAGGGACTAGCGGGAGTAGGGAACACCGGGGAGCTGTTTTTT
13 TRBJ2-3 TRBV7-8 TRBD2 . CASSARGGDTQYF TGTGCCAGCAGCGCACGGGGGGGAGATACGCAGTATTTT
13 TRBJ2-5 TRBV5-1 . . CASSTRPAGTQYF TGCGCCAGCAGCACCCGACCGGCGGGGACCCAGTACTTC
14 TRBJ1-6 TRBV6-6 TRBD1 . CASSWGQDNSPLHF TGTGCCAGCAGTTGGGGACAGGATAATTCACCCCTCCACTTT
14 TRBJ2-7 TRBV5-6 . . CASSLVGKPYEQYF TGTGCCAGCAGCTTGGTGGGCAAGCCCTACGAGCAGTACTTC